What follows are 8 T cell receptor beta chains derived from one specimen sequenced in a study of PD-L1 blockade in urothelial cancer. Time point: pretreatment peripheral blood. Assay: immunoSEQ multiplex PCR; the TCRdb copy retains only in-frame clones and omits some. The table has 70,000 or so clones, around 90% seen once. The specimen comprised PBMCs, sampled around atezolizumab (anti-PD-L1) treatment. These receptor sequences come from a man aged 70-80 years with urothelial cancer.

The chain joins TRBV5-1 to TRBJ2-7; D might be TRBD2 (6 bases). The CDR3 extends over 15 amino acids. The V gene's germline CDR1 is SGHRS and CDR2 YFSETQ. V lost 3 bases to trimming and J lost 4 bases, with 17 bases between them. In nucleotides, the CDR3 is TGCGCCAGCAGCTCGACCGGGCTTCGGGGGTACGAGCAGTACTTC. It encodes CASSSTGLRGYEQYF. Full variable domain (rest looked up from reference TRBV5-1 and TRBJ2-7): KAGVTQTPRYLIKTRGQQVTLSCSPISGHRSVSWYQQTPGQGLQFLFEYFSETQRNKGNFPGRFSGRQFSNSRSEMNVSTLELGDSALYLCASSSTGLRGYEQYFGPGTRLTVT.

V is TRBV25-1 and J is TRBJ1-1; 7 nucleotides match TRBD1. V trimming: 6 bases; J trimming: 7 bases; junction bases outside the gene matches: 5. Per the germline V gene, CDR1 is MGHDK and CDR2 is SYGVNS. This CDR3 is 12 amino acids long. The CDR3 loop reads CASRPDRDEAFF. In DNA form, the CDR3 reads TGTGCCAGCAGGCCCGACAGGGATGAAGCTTTCTTT.

The count of this clone is one. The chain recombines TRBV28 with TRBJ2-5, with a tentative D call TRBD2 (6 bases). This CDR3 comprises 14 residues. CDR1 and CDR2 (germline): MDHEN, SYDVKM. V lost 8 bases, J lost 5 bases, and 18 bases lay in between. The CDR3 is CASQNGGTGETQYF. The CDR3, as DNA: TGTGCCAGCCAAAACGGCGGGACGGGGGAGACCCAGTACTTC. Supplemented by reference TRBV28 and TRBJ2-5, the full variable domain reads DVKVTQSSRYLVKRTGEKVFLECVQDMDHENMFWYRQDPGLGLRLIYFSYDVKMKEKGDIPEGYSVSREKKERFSLILESASTNQTSMYLCASQNGGTGETQYFGPGTRLLVL.

The chain has TRBV6-1 and TRBJ1-5; D unclear. The CDR3 consists of 14 residues. Germline V gene sequence: CDR1 MNHNS, CDR2 SASEGT. V was cut by 0 bases and J by 7 bases, with 10 bases left in between. Written as DNA, the CDR3 is TGTGCCAGCAGTGAAGCTGCAGTCGTCCAGCCCCAGCATTTT. This translates into CASSEAAVVQPQHF.

The chain is built from TRBV18 and TRBJ2-7, with 13 bases fitting TRBD2. The germline gives CDR1 KGHSH, CDR2 LQKENI. The CDR3 sequence is 16 residues long. The trim removed 3 bases at V and 3 bases at J, leaving 5 bases unmatched. Here the CDR3 reads CASSPRTSGSIYEQYF. The CDR3 nucleotides read TGTGCCAGCTCACCCCGGACTAGCGGGAGTATCTACGAGCAGTACTTC. Full variable domain (remainder filled in from reference TRBV18 and TRBJ2-7): NAGVMQNPRHLVRRRGQEARLRCSPMKGHSHVYWYRQLPEEGLKFMVYLQKENIIDESGMPKERFSAEFPKEGPSILRIQQVVRGDSAAYFCASSPRTSGSIYEQYFGPGTRLTVT.

V and J are TRBV27 and TRBJ1-1; no firm D call. From germline, CDR1 is MNHEY and CDR2 SMNVEV (reference sequence). The CDR3 length is 14 residues. V dropped 2 bases and J dropped 0 bases, with 7 bases sitting between them. CDR3 loop: CASSLVRLNTEAFF. The CDR3 DNA follows: TGTGCCAGCAGTTTAGTACGGTTGAACACTGAAGCTTTCTTT.

This chain uses TRBV19 with TRBJ2-3; 9 nucleotides align to TRBD2. Trimming took 4 bases from V and 4 from J; bases not matched to a gene: 6. Germline V gene lookup returns CDR1 LNHDA and CDR2 SQIVND (reference sequence). CDR3 length: 15 amino acids. The DNA of the CDR3 is TGTGCCAGTAGTACCGGACTAGCGTCCCCAGATACGCAGTATTTT. Translated, it gives CASSTGLASPDTQYF.

V and J are TRBV21-1 and TRBJ2-7; TRBD2, the table's D call, was not compared with the DNA. TRBV21-1 has pseudogene status. The CDR3 has 16 residues. As DNA, the CDR3 is TGTGCCAGCAGCAAAGTCGGGCTAGCGGGACTATACGAGCAGTACTTC. This codes for CASSKVGLAGLYEQYF.